This entry describes one T cell receptor (beta chain). Its antigen is currently not known. Nothing much larger sits one base from this clone, and base qualities are not available. Using the deep immunoSEQ assay, TCR CDR3 regions were amplified from genomic DNA by multiplex PCR. Genomic DNA extracted from each cell subset was distributed evenly over all wells of several immunoSEQ 96-well plates, and each plate served as one replicate. Each replicate PCR for unsorted PBMC received roughly 290 ng genomic DNA, equal to about 30,000 T cell genomes. Ten immunoSEQ deep assay plates were used to sequence unsorted PBMC genomic DNA. The purified libraries were quantified using a Qubit 3.0 fluorometer, sized with a Bioanalyzer 2100, and then quantified again using the KAPA Library Quantification kit. Every immunoSEQ 96-well plate was sequenced on a separate single-read 150-cycle Illumina NextSeq 550 flow cell. The authors' pipeline ran thus. The immunoSEQ output contained only junctional sequences without quality scores, so filtering could not match that applied to full-length reads. Sequences were annotated with PyIR, a Python wrapper for IgBLAST v1.9, using IMGT germline references to assign V/J genes and CDR3. Reads were removed for weak V/J assignments (E-value above 1e-6), missing CDR3, stop codons, out-of-frame junctions, or ambiguous translated residues. V3J clonotypes were defined as sequences sharing an identical inferred V gene, J gene, and CDR3 amino acid sequence. Percentage overlap between repertoires was computed as shared unique clonotypes divided by the size of the smaller repertoire. Three approaches were used to assess repertoire richness: RTK rarefaction, the Chao1 estimator, and Recon v2.1 estimates of unobserved clonotypes. Held by TCRdb, this immuneACCESS table contains in-frame sequences only and omits some clones. Under half of the omission traces to an unresolved V gene where checked; the cause of the rest is unknown. The D gene and trimming were derived from the DNA, and the V and J assignments and clone size from that table. The sample contains about 560,000 clones, roughly 79% of them found a single time. Around 12% of the sample goes to the ten largest clones.

The germline V end is reduced by 4 bases and the J end by 4 bases; junction bases left unmatched: 6. The CDR3 spans 15 residues, from the cysteine through the phenylalanine. The entry retains the CDR3 DNA only, 45 bases that are in frame from base 1. For CDR1 and CDR2, the germline V gene lists SGHTA and FQGTGA. These data originate in a study of shared clonotypes between healthy human individuals (dated by TCRdb to between 2020 and 2021). Regarding the research as a whole: The cohort included three men and a couple of women between 18 and 49 years of age. Different laboratories and diverse techniques were used to prepare libraries and sequence TCR repertoires, to increase sequencing depth and limit assay-specific biases. Between about 0.8 and 9.5 billion PBMCs per donor were obtained by leukapheresis. The study deeply sequenced blood TCR repertoires of five healthy adults to estimate repertoire size and the extent of clonotype sharing between individuals. Results the study describes overall, beyond this receptor: The genetic and exposure-history diversity represented was limited by the small number of donors. Pairwise subsampling led to the expectation that sequencing depth would affect the degree of clonotype sharing among donors. Sampling was limited to blood, and TCR repertoires in tissue likely differ from TCR repertoires in blood.

The donors were healthy, HIV-negative adults with no recently reported acute infections or vaccinations. All donors were Caucasian adults living in Nashville, Tennessee, USA. For unsorted samples, some 100 million PBMCs were counted, and genomic DNA was extracted using the QIAamp DNA Blood Mini kit. After blood collection by leukapheresis, PBMCs were isolated using Ficoll-Histopaque density gradient centrifugation and then cryopreserved in the vapor phase of liquid nitrogen. The clonotype originates from a woman in her forties in good health. Some clones in this sample may be carry-over from other donors' samples. Recombination connected TRBV7-3 to TRBJ2-3; 9 bases in the middle match TRBD1. Sample: PBMCs. In nucleotide form, the sequence is TGTGCCAGCAGCTCCCGGACAGGGGAGGCAGATACGCAGTATTTT. Translated, this gives CASSSRTGEADTQYF.